This TCR beta chain was sequenced during a study of cytomegalovirus exposure and HLA in healthy donors (dated by TCRdb to 2017 to 2019). Background for the entire study: In an earlier analysis of 550 to 750 of the donors, around 290 Gb of sequence data and 100 million or so unique TCR beta sequences from about 179 million T cells were reported. An early release covering roughly 640 HLA-typed donors comprised roughly 300 gigabases of sequencing data and approximately 85 million unique TCR sequences. The number of typed donors differed by locus: about 629-640 for A, B, C, DRB1 and DQB1; 500 to 550 for DQA1; approximately 600 for DPA1; and some 450 for DPB1. A later analysis re-examined previously published TCR beta repertoires from around 670 donors and added high-resolution HLA genotyping to investigate patterns of TCR occurrence. All discovery cohort repertoires had been generated on a single sequencing platform. The study aimed to test whether cataloging public T cell receptors could reveal signatures of past pathogen exposure. In the later analysis, no new phenotypic data were used to find candidate immune exposures; instead, reliance was placed on TCR beta sequences and their occurrence across donors. In an earlier analysis of 500 to 650 of the donors, high-throughput TCR beta sequencing was used to judge whether each TCR beta V gene segment behaved as functional or pseudogenic. Donor age, sex, ethnicity and CMV serostatus were collected together with the repertoire data. The genetic ancestry cluster associated with self-reported Caucasian donors included about 84% of the roughly 400 genotyped donors. HLA typing covered class I and class II loci at four-digit resolution. The study used immunosequencing to profile the T cell repertoires of approximately 650 subjects and linked those repertoires to cytomegalovirus serostatus. Five DR-DQ haplotypes were handled as single units for association and clustering because linkage in the cohort was strong. A later genetic analysis took genome-wide SNP genotypes for about three fifths of the roughly 700 donors and used that subset as a discovery cohort. Along with the approximately 650-subject first cohort, a separate validation cohort of over a hundred different subjects was used. To predict cytomegalovirus infection status, the study combined high-throughput TCR immunosequencing, statistical association of individual TCRs with disease status, and machine learning. Among roughly 400 genotyped donors of the cohort, an average of roughly 240,000 unique TCR beta nucleotide sequences were sequenced per donor, 15% to 20% of them non-productive. Study-level results and caveats: While some public TCRs were present in many individuals, most TCR sequences turned up only very rarely across donors. A later analysis found that TCR association rates varied across HLA loci, with DRB1 alleles showing the most associated TCRs and HLA-C alleles the fewest. Because the 87-base-pair reads could not distinguish some IMGT-functional V segments, including TRBV6-2 and TRBV6-3, those segments were excluded. When HLA alleles, especially DR and DQ, strongly co-occurred, attributing TCR associations to individual alleles was difficult. The only immune exposure information available for the cohort was CMV serostatus. An earlier analysis of around 500 of the donors showed that most TCR beta V segments appeared in productive rearrangements either about 90% or about 30% of the time, which broadly matched IMGT annotations. Linkage disequilibrium might explain the correlated functional status among segregating V segments, but an unknown experimental factor could not be excluded. HLA typing was unavailable for some donors at each locus, so association tests used only the typed subset. Cytomegalovirus status was reported to be diagnosed by the classifier with high specificity and sensitivity in both the original and validation cohorts. According to a later analysis, most CMV-associated TCR beta chains appeared to be HLA-restricted, and the HLA associations seemed to be driven largely by CMV exposure. Specific HLA alleles were associated with more than 15,000 TCR beta sequences at a false discovery rate of 0.05 in a later analysis. According to a later genetic analysis, donors in an Asian-associated ancestry cluster had fewer N-insertions in productive TCRs than the roughly 660-donor mean. A total of 150 or so TCR beta chains were listed by the study as associated with cytomegalovirus. In a later analysis, HLA-associated TCR beta chains showed more clonal expansion and lower generation probabilities than non-associated chains that were equally common. Several of the top co-occurrence clusters appeared to be linked to parvovirus B19, influenza, CMV and Epstein-Barr virus, according to a later analysis. The authors suggested that the approach could potentially be extended to other disease states and immunological phenotypes. A cluster of highly shared sequence variants was judged likely to represent a technical artifact of the sequencing pipeline. A further reported finding was that TCR beta sequences accurately predicted the HLA-A and HLA-B alleles for most subjects in the first cohort. Roughly uniform sequencing depth across donors was assumed in presence/absence analyses, although this assumption may not hold. The cohort was sequenced for TCR beta chains only, and without alpha or paired-chain data the features that could be detected were limited. A few of the identified cytomegalovirus-associated TCR beta chains were confirmed in vitro to be specific for cytomegalovirus antigens. A later genetic analysis associated a missense DCLRE1C variant with V-gene and J-gene trimming of TCR beta chains, and an independent cohort replicated the association. Because counts were too low, roughly 17 rarely observed V segments, including chromosome 9 orphons, were left out of the earlier analysis of 587 of the donors.

This clone was recorded only once. Its antigen is currently not known. Base qualities were left out, and no much larger clone turns up one base away. V was cut back by 0 bases and J by 1 base, leaving a gap of 13 bases between them. Reading from cysteine to phenylalanine, the CDR3 counts 16 amino acids. Of the read, only the CDR3 DNA is kept; its 48 bases are in frame from base 1. The CDR1 and CDR2 encoded by the germline V gene are MGHRA and YSYEKL. The protocol used for the library was the immunoSEQ multiplex PCR assay. For the multiplex PCR, a mixture combining 60 forward primers for TCR Vbeta segments and 13 reverse primers for TCR Jbeta segments was used. Amplification of the CDR3 region of rearranged TCR beta genes was performed with a multiplex PCR assay on genomic DNA. On the Illumina HiSeq System, the amplified TCR beta libraries were sequenced as 87-base-pair reads. The published analysis was carried out like this. A later analysis tallied around 87 million unique TCR beta chains across the 700 or so repertoires, and approximately 12 million of those chains were shared by two or more donors. A nearest-neighbor algorithm error-corrected the raw reads and collapsed the reads into unique sequences, merging closely related sequences to remove PCR and sequencing errors. To assign V, D and J gene segments, CDR3 sequences were aligned to IMGT reference sequences. For a sequence to be retained, at least a six-nucleotide match to both a V gene segment and a J gene segment was required. A rearrangement was called productive if the CDR3 had no stop codons and remained in frame with V and J, and every other rearrangement was called non-productive. Following IMGT convention, CDR3 was defined as the stretch from the second conserved V-encoded cysteine to the conserved J-encoded phenylalanine. The earlier analysis of roughly 590 of the donors excluded any sequence lacking an unambiguous match to a single V gene segment. In an earlier analysis of around 600 of the donors, V segments were called functional above 56.7% productive rearrangements and were called segregating when the between-donor standard deviation exceeded 5%. A statistical classification framework was built to diagnose cytomegalovirus status from the catalog of TCR beta chain sequences. In a later analysis, V and J genes were assigned by comparing TCR nucleotide sequences against IMGT/GENE-DB human TR gene sequences. The TCRdist pipeline was used in a later analysis to assign CDR3 sequences and most-parsimonious VDJ recombination scenarios. In a later analysis, each TCR beta chain was defined by its CDR3 amino acid sequence together with its V-gene family, and reads without a unique V-gene family were excluded. A later analysis removed several hundred highly shared, low-generation-probability nucleotide sequences to deal with suspected cross-contamination and a sequencing artifact. In a later analysis, a clonal expansion index was calculated for each public chain from normalized within-repertoire ranks of inferred template counts. In a later analysis, generation probabilities were computed with a VDJ recombination model fitted to out-of-frame rearrangements, and the resulting probabilities were checked against IGoR. A later analysis scored TCR-TCR, TCR-HLA and TCR-CMV co-occurrence with hypergeometric tests, applying a repertoire-size bias correction to TCR pairs. To estimate false discovery rates, a later analysis permuted the HLA or CMV assignments 20 times. In a later analysis, co-occurring TCRs were grouped using DBSCAN, and TCRdist sequence similarity was added for clustering within HLA-allele-positive subsets. Repertoires with fewer than 30,000 or more than 120,000 public chains, plus five repertoires with anomalous nucleotide sharing, were excluded from co-occurrence clustering. TCRdb carries this immuneACCESS record with in-frame sequences only. Its versions omit some clonotypes, under half of them owing to an unresolved V gene in the studies checked, with the rest unexplained. V and J calls and clone size are copied from that table; D and trimming were computed from the DNA. The sample table records some 190,000 clones; around 75% of these occur just once. Of the sample, 3% to 3.5% is held by the ten largest clones.

The cohort consisted of hundreds of healthy bone marrow donors. All cohort members were sampled while nominally healthy, although unrecorded immune exposures were likely present. The donor was CMV seropositive and was included in the group of some 290 seropositive cohort members. Every donor gave a peripheral blood sample, and the peripheral blood mononuclear cells from that sample were used for TCR beta sequencing. Genomic DNA extraction from the blood cell samples was performed with the Qiagen DNeasy Blood Extraction Kit. The TCR was taken from a woman in her twenties or thirties in good health and CMV-seropositive. Here the chain combines TRBV4-1 and TRBJ2-7; a confident D gene designation cannot be given. The sample comprised PBMCs. The encoded CDR3 is CASSQEQQTSSYEQYF. The nucleotides read TGCGCCAGCAGCCAAGAACAGCAAACCAGTTCCTACGAGCAGTACTTC.